The source of this T cell receptor beta chain is a study of T cell responses to AZD1222 COVID-19 vaccine. Study conclusions and caveats: The span of vaccine-associated CD4 TCRs extended across spike, with dominance at 160-218 and 743-854. Donors in the cohort were predominantly white British and more often female, and clonal diversity was possibly underestimated. Without day 14 samples, only post-peak T cell repertoires were studied.

TCRdb's copy holds only in-frame clones and misses some; the assay was immunoSEQ multiplex PCR. The repertoire holds about 190,000 clones, with roughly 88% as singletons. J gave up 5 bases and V 6 bases, and 6 bases lay outside the gene matches. There are 12 residues in the CDR3. CDR1 is SQVTM and CDR2 is ANQGSEA in the germline V gene. As to this clone: Its target is not known.

Sequencing used peripheral blood, obtained on day 0 of AZD1222 vaccination. This rearrangement joins TRBV29-1 to TRBJ2-7; 8 bases are a match to TRBD1. The sequence derives from an adult in good health. CDR3 DNA: TGCAGCGTAAGGACAGGGTCGGACGAGCAGTACTTC. Translation gives CSVRTGSDEQYF.